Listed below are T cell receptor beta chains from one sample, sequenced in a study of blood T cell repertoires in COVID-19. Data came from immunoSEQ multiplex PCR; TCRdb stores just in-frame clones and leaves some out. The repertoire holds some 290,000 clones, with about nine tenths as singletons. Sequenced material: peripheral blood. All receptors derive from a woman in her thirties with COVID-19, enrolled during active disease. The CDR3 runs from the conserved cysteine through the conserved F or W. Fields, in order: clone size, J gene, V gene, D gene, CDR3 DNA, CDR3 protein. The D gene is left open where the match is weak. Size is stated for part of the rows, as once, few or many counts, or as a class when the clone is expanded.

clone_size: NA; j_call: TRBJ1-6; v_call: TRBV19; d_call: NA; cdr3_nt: TGTGCCAGTAGTTCCCGTAATTCACCCCTCCACTTT; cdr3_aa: CASSSRNSPLHF
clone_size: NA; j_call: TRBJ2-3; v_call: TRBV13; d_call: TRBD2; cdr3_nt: TGTGCCAGCAGCCATGTAGCGGGAGGAGCAGATACGCAGTATTTT; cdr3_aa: CASSHVAGGADTQYF
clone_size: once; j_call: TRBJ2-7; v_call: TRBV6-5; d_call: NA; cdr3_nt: TGTGCCAGCAGTAAAAGGGGGGACTACTACGAGCAGTACTTC; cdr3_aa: CASSKRGDYYEQYF
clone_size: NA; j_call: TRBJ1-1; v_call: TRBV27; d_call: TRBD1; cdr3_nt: TGTGCCAGCAGTTTACTCCCTGGACAGGGGAACACTGAAGCTTTCTTT; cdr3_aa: CASSLLPGQGNTEAFF
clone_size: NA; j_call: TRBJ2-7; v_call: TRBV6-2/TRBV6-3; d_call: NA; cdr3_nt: TGTGCCAGCAGTCCGTACTACGAGCAGTACTTC; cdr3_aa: CASSPYYEQYF
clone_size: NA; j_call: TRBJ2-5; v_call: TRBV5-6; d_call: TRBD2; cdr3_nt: TGTGCCAGCAGCTACCAAAGACTAGCGGGAGTCTATGAGACCCAGTACTTC; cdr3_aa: CASSYQRLAGVYETQYF
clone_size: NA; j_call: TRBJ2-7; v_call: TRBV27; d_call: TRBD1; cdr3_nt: TGTGCCAGCAGTTTACAGACAGGGATGGACGAGCAGTACTTC; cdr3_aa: CASSLQTGMDEQYF
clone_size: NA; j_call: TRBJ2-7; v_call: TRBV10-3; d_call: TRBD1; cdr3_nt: TGTGCCATCAGTCCCACAGGGGGCTTTTTCGAGCAGTACTTC; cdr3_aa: CAISPTGGFFEQYF
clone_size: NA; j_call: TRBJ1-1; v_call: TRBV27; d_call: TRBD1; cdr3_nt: TGTGCCACGCGACAGGGGGCGGTCACTGAAGCTTTCTTT; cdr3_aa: CATRQGAVTEAFF
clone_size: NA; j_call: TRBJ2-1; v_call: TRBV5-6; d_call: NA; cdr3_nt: TGTGCCAGCAGCTTGACGGGAGAATACAATGAGCAGTTCTTC; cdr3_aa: CASSLTGEYNEQFF
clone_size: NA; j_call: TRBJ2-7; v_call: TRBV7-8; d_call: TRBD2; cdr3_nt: TGTGCCAGCAGCCCAGAAGCGGGGAGCTCCTACGAGCAGTACTTC; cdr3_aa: CASSPEAGSSYEQYF
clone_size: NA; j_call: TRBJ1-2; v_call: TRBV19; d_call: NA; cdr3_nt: TGTGCCAGTAGTATGAGCGCCTATGGCTACACCTTC; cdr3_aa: CASSMSAYGYTF
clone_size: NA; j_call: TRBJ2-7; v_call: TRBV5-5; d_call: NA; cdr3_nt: TGTGCCAGCAGCTTGGTTCTTAGCTACGAGCAGTACTTC; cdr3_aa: CASSLVLSYEQYF
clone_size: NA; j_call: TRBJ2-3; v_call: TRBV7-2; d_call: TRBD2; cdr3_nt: TGTGCCAGCAGCTTACGAGCGGGAGGGATCGCAGATACGCAGTATTTT; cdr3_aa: CASSLRAGGIADTQYF
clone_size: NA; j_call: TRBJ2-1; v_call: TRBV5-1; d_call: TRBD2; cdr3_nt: TGCGCCAGCCGTGCCCTAGCGGGAGGGACCAATGAGCAGTTCTTC; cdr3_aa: CASRALAGGTNEQFF
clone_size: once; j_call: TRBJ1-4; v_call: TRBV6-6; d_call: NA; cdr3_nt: TGTGCCAGCAGTTACCCGCCGGGGAGTTCTAATGAAAAACTGTTTTTT; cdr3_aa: CASSYPPGSSNEKLFF
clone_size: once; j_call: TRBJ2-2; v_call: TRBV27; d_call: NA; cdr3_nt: TGTGCCAGCCGAGCCACGGGGGGCTATACCGGGGAGCTGTTTTTT; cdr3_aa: CASRATGGYTGELFF
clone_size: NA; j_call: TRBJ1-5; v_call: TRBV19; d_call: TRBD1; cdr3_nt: TGTGCCAGTAGTATAGACCGCCCGGGACAGGGGGCTGTTAGTCAGCCCCAGCATTTT; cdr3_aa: CASSIDRPGQGAVSQPQHF
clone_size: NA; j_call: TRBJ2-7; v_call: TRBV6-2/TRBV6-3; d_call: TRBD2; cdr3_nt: TGTGCCAGCAGTTTAACGAGGACTAGCGGGAGCGTCAACGACGAGCAGTACTTC; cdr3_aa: CASSLTRTSGSVNDEQYF
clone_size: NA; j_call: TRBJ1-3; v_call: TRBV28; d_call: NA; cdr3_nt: TGTGCCAGCACCGGGAGGGGCTCTGGAAACACCATATATTTT; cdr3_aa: CASTGRGSGNTIYF
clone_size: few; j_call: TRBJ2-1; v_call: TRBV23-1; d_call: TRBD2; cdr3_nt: TGCGCCAGCAGTGGGAGGGGCGGGTGTGATGAGCAGTTCTTC; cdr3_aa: CASSGRGGCDEQFF
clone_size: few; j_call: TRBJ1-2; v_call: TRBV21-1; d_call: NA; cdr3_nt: TGTGCCAGCAGCAAAGCGCGGACAGGGTTATTTAACTACACCTTC; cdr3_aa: CASSKARTGLFNYTF
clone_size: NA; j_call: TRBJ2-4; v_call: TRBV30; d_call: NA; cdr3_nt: TGTGCCTGGAGTGTCGGAGGGGCGGCCAAAAACATTCAGTACTTC; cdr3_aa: CAWSVGGAAKNIQYF
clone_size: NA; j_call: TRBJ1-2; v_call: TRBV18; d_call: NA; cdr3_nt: TGTGCCAGCTCACCAGGAGAGGGTCTCACCTACCACTATGGCTACACCTTC; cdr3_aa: CASSPGEGLTYHYGYTF
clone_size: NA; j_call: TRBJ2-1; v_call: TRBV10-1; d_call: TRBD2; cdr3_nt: TGCGCCAGCAGTTTAGCGGGAGCGGACAATGAGCAGTTCTTC; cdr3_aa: CASSLAGADNEQFF
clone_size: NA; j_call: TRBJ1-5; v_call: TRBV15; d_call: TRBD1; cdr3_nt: TGTGCCACCAGCAGGGAAAGGACAGGGTATAGCAATCAGCCCCAGCATTTT; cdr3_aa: CATSRERTGYSNQPQHF
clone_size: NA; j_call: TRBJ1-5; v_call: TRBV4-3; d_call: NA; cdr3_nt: TGCGCCAGCAGCCAAGTTTGGTCGGCAGGAGGGCAGCCCCAGCATTTT; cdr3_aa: CASSQVWSAGGQPQHF
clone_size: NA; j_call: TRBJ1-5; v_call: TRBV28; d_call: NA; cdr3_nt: TGTGCCAGCAGAAAGGACGGGGTAAATCAGCCCCAGCATTTT; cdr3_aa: CASRKDGVNQPQHF
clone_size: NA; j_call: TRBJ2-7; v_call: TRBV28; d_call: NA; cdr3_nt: TGTGCCAGCAGTTGGCCAGGGATAGGCTCCTACGAGCAGTACTTC; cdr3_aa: CASSWPGIGSYEQYF
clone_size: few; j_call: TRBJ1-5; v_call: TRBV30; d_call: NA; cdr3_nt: TGTGCCTGGGGACGGGGAGGCAATCAGCCCCAGCATTTT; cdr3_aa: CAWGRGGNQPQHF
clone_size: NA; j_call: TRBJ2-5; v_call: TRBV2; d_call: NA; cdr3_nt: TGTGCCAGCGAACAGGACCAAGAGACCCAGTACTTC; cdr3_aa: CASEQDQETQYF
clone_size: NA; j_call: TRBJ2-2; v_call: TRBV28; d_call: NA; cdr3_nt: TGTGCCAGCAGTTGGAGGGCCGGGGAGCTGTTTTTT; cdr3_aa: CASSWRAGELFF
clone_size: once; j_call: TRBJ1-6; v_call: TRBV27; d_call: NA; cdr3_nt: TGTGCCAGCAGTTCTTCCACAGGCCCTGCCCCCCTCCACTTT; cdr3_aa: CASSSSTGPAPLHF
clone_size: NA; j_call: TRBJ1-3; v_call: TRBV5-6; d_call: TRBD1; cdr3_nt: TGTGCCAGCAGCTTGCATGGACAGGGAAGTTGGAACACCATATATTTT; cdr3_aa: CASSLHGQGSWNTIYF
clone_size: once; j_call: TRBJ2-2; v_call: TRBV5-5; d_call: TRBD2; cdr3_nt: TGTGCCAGCAGCCGAGGCTTCTGGACTAGCGGGAGTGGCACCGGGGAGCTGTTTTTT; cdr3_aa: CASSRGFWTSGSGTGELFF
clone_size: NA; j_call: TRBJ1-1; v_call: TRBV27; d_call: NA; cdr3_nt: TGTGCCAGCAGTTATTACAGGGACACTGAAGCTTTCTTT; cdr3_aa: CASSYYRDTEAFF
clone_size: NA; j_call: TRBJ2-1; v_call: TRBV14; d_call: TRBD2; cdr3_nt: TGTGCCAGCAGCCATTATCCCTCGGGGGGGGCCTCCTACAATGAGCAGTTCTTC; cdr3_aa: CASSHYPSGGASYNEQFF
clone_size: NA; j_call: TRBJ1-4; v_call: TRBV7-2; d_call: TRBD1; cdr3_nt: TGTGCCAGCAGCTTAGTGCGAGGACAGGGGACTAATGAAAAACTGTTTTTT; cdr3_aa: CASSLVRGQGTNEKLFF
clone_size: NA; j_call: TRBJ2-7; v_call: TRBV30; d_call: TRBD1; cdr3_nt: TGTGCCTGGAGTGAGAACACAGGGGGGTACTACGAGCAGTACTTC; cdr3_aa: CAWSENTGGYYEQYF
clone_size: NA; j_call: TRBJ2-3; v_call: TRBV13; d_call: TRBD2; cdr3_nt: TGTGCCAGCAGCTCCCGACTAGCGGGATCTTACACAGATACGCAGTATTTT; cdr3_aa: CASSSRLAGSYTDTQYF
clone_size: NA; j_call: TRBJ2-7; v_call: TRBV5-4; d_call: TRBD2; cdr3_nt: TGTGCCAGCAGCTTGGGGCTAGCGGGAAGTCACGAGCAGTACTTC; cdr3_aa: CASSLGLAGSHEQYF
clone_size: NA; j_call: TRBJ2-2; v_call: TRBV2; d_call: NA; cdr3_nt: TGTGCCAGCAGGAGGGCGGGTCGGAACACCGGGGAGCTGTTTTTT; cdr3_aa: CASRRAGRNTGELFF